Below, one TCR beta chain is given with its context. Its specificity is not known. RNA, once extracted, was reverse transcribed into cDNA for use as the sequencing template. Clones were read by immunoSEQ multiplex PCR, and TCRdb kept only the in-frame ones, dropping some. Of 7,000 to 9,500 clones in the sample, roughly 55% were seen once. The data stem from a study of CD8+ T cells in alopecia areata. Overall study context: Treated individuals took tofacitinib by mouth, 5 to 10 mg twice daily.

Researchers took lesional scalp punch biopsies and peripheral blood from people who were alopecia areata patients. Study-wide findings and caveats: Mice showed clearer TCR sharing than patients did, a gap that was possibly HLA-related. Higher clonality than in normal scalp was seen in lesional scalp, especially alopecia totalis/universalis.

The CDR3 is 14 amino acids. With 6 bases clipped from V and 2 bases from J, the junction kept 4 bases outside the gene matches. Germline CDR1 ENHRY, CDR2 SYGVKD. The sequencing here drew on skin, taken at week 0. This clonotype originated in a human donor with alopecia areata. This chain joins TRBV10-3 and TRBJ2-3; TRBD2 matches at 8 bases. This CDR3 reads CAISGGGDTDTQYF. DNA for the CDR3: TGTGCCATCAGCGGGGGGGGAGACACAGATACGCAGTATTTT.